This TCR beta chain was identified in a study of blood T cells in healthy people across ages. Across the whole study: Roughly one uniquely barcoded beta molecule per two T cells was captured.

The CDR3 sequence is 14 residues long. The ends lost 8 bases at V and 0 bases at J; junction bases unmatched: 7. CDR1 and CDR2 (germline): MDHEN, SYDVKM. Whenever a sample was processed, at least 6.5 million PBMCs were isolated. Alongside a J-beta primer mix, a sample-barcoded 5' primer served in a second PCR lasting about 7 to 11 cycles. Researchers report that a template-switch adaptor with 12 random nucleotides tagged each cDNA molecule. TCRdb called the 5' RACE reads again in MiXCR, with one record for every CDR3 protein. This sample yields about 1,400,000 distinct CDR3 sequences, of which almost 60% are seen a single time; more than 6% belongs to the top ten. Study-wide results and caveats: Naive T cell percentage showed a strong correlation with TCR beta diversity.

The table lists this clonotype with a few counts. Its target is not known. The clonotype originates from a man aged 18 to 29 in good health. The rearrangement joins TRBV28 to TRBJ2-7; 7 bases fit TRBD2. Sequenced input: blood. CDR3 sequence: CASGGGDSSYEQYF. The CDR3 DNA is TGTGCCAGCGGTGGGGGGGATAGCTCCTACGAGCAGTACTTC.